What follows are 20 T cell receptor beta chains derived from one specimen sequenced in a study of CXCR3-negative and CXCR3-positive naive CD8 T cells. Through 5' RACE with UMI labels, the TRB cDNA libraries were prepared. With the 5' RACE reads reprocessed, TCRdb shows one record per CDR3 protein and no DNA. Found here are about 9,100 distinct CDR3 sequences; the top ten clones hold about 0.93%. The sample comprised naive CXCR3- CD8+ T cells from blood. As to subset: CD45RO-CCR7+CD27+CD95- naive CD8+ T cells lacking CXCR3 (TNR3-). The receptors shown here come from a human donor in good health. Some clones in this sample may be carry-over from other donors' samples.

V usage is TRBV29-1 and J usage is TRBJ2-6; TCRdb selects TRBD1, and the lack of DNA leaves this call unchecked. From germline, CDR1 is SQVTM and CDR2 ANQGSEA. The CDR3 is 14 residues long. The CDR3 spells CSALGGTGANVLTF.

Frequency places this clonotype as medium-sized (0.01 to 0.1%). The chain employs TRBV7-9 and TRBJ2-5. The CDR3 spans 17 residues. Germline V gene lookup returns CDR1 SEHNR and CDR2 FQNEAQ (reference sequence). The CDR3 protein is CASSLEVRRLSRETQYF. Full variable domain (missing parts from reference TRBV7-9 and TRBJ2-5): DTGVSQNPRHKITKRGQNVTFRCDPISEHNRLYWYRQTLGQGPEFLTYFQNEAQLEKSRLLSDRFSAERPKGSFSTLEIQRTEQGDSAMYLCASSLEVRRLSRETQYFGPGTRLLVL.

The chain has TRBV29-1 and TRBJ2-1; TCRdb proposes TRBD2, but this gene call is untestable without DNA. From germline, CDR1 is SQVTM and CDR2 ANQGSEA. The CDR3 totals 19 residues. The CDR3: CSVEDPRLAGVKAYNEQFF.

The gene calls are TRBV2 and TRBJ2-5. Germline CDR1 is SNHLY and CDR2 is FYNNEI. The length of the CDR3 is 11 residues. The CDR3 region is CASSGEETQYF.

The chain uses TRBV9 and TRBJ1-2. CDR3 size: 11 residues. In germline, CDR1 is SGDLS, CDR2 YYNGEE. CDR3 sequence: CASSSLRGYTF.

This sequence joins TRBV2 and TRBJ2-3; there is no DNA to check the TCRdb D call of TRBD2. Per the germline V gene, CDR1 is SNHLY and CDR2 is FYNNEI. The CDR3 extends over 13 amino acids. The CDR3 loop is CASLERSTDTQYF.

V usage is TRBV20-1 and J usage is TRBJ1-1; checking the TCRdb D call of TRBD1 is not possible without DNA. This CDR3 has 15 amino acids. The germline V gene has CDR1 DFQATT and CDR2 SNEGSKA (reference sequence). Here the CDR3 reads CSAHDPRQGSAEAFF.

V is TRBV12-3 or TRBV12-4 and J is TRBJ2-1; absent DNA, TCRdb's TRBD2 call cannot be checked. The CDR3 contains 16 residues. The CDR3 protein is CASSLGGSGLDNEQFF.

This clonotype shows up as medium-sized by frequency. The V gene is TRBV29-1, the J gene TRBJ1-2; TCRdb names TRBD1, which stays unverified in the absence of DNA. CDR3 length equals 11 residues. From germline, CDR1 is SQVTM and CDR2 ANQGSEA. The CDR3 here is CSVRRTGAHTF.

The chain combines TRBV7-7 with TRBJ1-1. CDR1 SSHAT and CDR2 FNYEAQ come from the germline V gene (reference sequence). This CDR3 has 19 residues. The CDR3 sequence is CASSLDSSLLRFMNTEAFF.

The chain uses TRBV29-1 and TRBJ2-1; TCRdb indicates TRBD1, and absent DNA this call remains unverified. This CDR3 contains 11 residues. Germline V gene sequence: CDR1 SQVTM, CDR2 ANQGSEA. This chain's CDR3 is CSVGGENEQFF.

This clonotype shows up as medium-sized by frequency. The rearrangement uses TRBV20-1 and TRBJ1-2. There are 13 residues in the CDR3. Germline V gene data show CDR1 as DFQATT and CDR2 as SNEGSKA (reference sequence). CDR3 amino acids: CSARDKADYGYTF.

Judged by frequency, this clonotype is medium-sized (0.01 to 0.1%). The CDR3 sequence: CSGTDLTYEQYF. The rearrangement links TRBV29-1 to TRBJ2-7. The germline V gene encodes CDR1 SQVTM and CDR2 ANQGSEA. CDR3 length equals 12 residues.

The rearrangement uses TRBV13 and TRBJ1-4. The germline gives CDR1 PRHDT, CDR2 FYEKMQ (reference sequence). The CDR3 extends over 15 amino acids. CDR3 protein: CASSTRTAGLEKLFF.

Its frequency marks this clonotype as medium-sized. This chain links TRBV20-1 with TRBJ1-5. The CDR3 is made up of 15 amino acids. CDR1 and CDR2 (germline): DFQATT, SNEGSKA (reference sequence). The CDR3 reads CSARDQGGSNQPQHF.

The gene calls are TRBV19 and TRBJ1-5. The CDR3 sequence is 13 residues long. The V gene's germline CDR1 is LNHDA and CDR2 SQIVND (reference sequence). The CDR3 sequence: CASRGPVDQPQHF.

This clonotype ranks as medium-sized (0.01 to 0.1%) in terms of frequency. The chain carries TRBV5-1 and TRBJ1-4; the TRBD1 assignment by TCRdb is unverifiable without DNA. This CDR3 has 14 amino acids. The V gene's germline CDR1 is SGHRS and CDR2 YFSETQ. The CDR3 reads CASSDPTGDEKLFF.

The chain has TRBV29-1 and TRBJ1-6; TCRdb's D call, TRBD1, is unchecked because there is no DNA. The CDR3 is made up of 13 amino acids. Looked up from germline, CDR1 is SQVTM and CDR2 is ANQGSEA. The CDR3 spells CSVRTGHNSPLHF.

This chain joins TRBV6-5 and TRBJ1-1. This CDR3 region has 17 residues. Germline V gives CDR1 MNHEY, CDR2 SVGAGI. The CDR3 sequence is CASSRGALTLENTEAFF.

The rearrangement links TRBV9 to TRBJ1-2; TCRdb outputs TRBD1, but without DNA this stays unchecked. Per the germline V gene, CDR1 is SGDLS and CDR2 is YYNGEE. The CDR3 loop spans 14 amino acids. CDR3 residues: CASSVGTVNYGYTF.